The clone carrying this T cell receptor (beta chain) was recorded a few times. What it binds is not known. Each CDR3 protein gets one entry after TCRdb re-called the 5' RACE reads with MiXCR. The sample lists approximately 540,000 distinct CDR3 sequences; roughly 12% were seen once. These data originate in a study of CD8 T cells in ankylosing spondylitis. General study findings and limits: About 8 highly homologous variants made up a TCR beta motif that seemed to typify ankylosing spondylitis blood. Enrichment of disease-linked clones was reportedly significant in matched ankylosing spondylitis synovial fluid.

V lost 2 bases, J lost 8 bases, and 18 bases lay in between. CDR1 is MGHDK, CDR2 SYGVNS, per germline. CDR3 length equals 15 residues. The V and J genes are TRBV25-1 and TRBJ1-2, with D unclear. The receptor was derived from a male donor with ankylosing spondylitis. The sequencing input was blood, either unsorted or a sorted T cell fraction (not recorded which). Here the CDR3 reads CASSEIGVRKRGYTF. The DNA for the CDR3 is TGTGCCAGCAGTGAAATCGGAGTTCGGAAAAGGGGCTACACCTTC.